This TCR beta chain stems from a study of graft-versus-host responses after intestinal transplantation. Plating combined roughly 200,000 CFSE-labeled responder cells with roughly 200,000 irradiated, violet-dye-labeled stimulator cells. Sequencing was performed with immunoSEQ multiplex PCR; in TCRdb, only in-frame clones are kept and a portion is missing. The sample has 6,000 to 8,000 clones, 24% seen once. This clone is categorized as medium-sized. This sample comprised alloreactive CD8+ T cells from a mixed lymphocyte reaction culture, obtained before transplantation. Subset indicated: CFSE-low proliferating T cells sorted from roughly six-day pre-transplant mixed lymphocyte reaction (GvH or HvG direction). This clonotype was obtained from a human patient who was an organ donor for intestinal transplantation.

CDR3 amino acids: CASSLSGWNEQFF. CDR3 nucleotides: TGTGCCAGCAGTTTATCTGGTTGGAATGAGCAGTTCTTC. This chain connects TRBV27 to TRBJ2-1; D unresolved. Trimming removed 0 bases from V and 7 bases from J, with 7 bases in between. The CDR3 extends over 13 amino acids. Germline V CDR1 and CDR2: MNHEY, SMNVEV (reference sequence).